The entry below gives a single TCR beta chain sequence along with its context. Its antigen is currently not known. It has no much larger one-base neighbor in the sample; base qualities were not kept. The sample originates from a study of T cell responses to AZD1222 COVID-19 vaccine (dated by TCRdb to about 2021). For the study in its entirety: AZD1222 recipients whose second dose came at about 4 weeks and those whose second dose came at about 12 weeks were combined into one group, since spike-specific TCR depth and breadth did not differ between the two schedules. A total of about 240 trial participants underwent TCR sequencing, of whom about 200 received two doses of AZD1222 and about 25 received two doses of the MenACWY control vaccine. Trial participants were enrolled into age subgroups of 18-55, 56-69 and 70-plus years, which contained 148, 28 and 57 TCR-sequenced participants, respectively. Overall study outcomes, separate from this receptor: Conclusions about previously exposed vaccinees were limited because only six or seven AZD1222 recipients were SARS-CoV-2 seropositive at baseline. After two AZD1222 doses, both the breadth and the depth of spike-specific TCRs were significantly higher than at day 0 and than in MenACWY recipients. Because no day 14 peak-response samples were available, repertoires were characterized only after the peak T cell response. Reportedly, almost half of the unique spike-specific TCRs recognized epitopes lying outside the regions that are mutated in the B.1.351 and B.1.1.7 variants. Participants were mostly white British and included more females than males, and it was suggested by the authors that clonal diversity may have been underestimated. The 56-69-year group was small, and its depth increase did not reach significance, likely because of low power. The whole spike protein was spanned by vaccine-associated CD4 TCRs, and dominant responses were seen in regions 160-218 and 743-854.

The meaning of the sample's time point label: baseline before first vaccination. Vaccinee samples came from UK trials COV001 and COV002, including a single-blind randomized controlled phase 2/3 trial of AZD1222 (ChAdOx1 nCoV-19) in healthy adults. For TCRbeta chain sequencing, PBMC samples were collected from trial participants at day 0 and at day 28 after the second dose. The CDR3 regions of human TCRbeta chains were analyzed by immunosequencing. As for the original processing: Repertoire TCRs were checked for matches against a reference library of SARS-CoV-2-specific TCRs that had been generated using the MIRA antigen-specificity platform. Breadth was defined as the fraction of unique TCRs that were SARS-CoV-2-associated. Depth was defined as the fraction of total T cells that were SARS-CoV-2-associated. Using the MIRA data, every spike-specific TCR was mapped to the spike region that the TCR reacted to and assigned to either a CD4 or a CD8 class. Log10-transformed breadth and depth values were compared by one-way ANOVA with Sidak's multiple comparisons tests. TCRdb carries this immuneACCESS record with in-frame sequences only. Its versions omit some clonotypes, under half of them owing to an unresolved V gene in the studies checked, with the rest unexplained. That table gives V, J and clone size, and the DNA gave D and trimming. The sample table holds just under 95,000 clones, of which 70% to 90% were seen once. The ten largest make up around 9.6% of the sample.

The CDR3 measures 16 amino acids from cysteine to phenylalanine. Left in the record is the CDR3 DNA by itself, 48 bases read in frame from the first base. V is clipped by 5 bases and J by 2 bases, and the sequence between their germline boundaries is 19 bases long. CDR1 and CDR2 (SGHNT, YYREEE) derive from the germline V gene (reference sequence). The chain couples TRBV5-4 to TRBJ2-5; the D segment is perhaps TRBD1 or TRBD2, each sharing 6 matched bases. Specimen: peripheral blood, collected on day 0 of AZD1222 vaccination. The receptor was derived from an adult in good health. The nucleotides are TGTGCCAGCAGGAAGGGGGGCGGGATTGGTCAAGAGACCCAGTACTTC. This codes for CASRKGGGIGQETQYF.